A single sample gave rise to the 19 T cell receptor beta chains below, sequenced in a study of blood T cell repertoires in COVID-19. Sequencing was performed with immunoSEQ multiplex PCR; in TCRdb, only in-frame clones are kept and a portion is missing. Of about 220,000 clones detected, just under 85% appear once; the ten largest clones hold about 15%. Sequencing input: PBMCs or T cells enriched from blood (not recorded which). These receptor sequences come from a man aged 35 to 55 who had recovered from COVID-19.

This clone was picked up a small number of times. This chain links TRBV3-1 (or the pseudogene TRBV3-2) with TRBJ2-1; 13 nucleotides match TRBD2. The CDR3 runs 15 residues. The trim removed 4 bases at V and 7 bases at J, leaving 4 bases unmatched. Germline CDR1 and CDR2: LGHDT and YNNKEL (reference sequence). In nucleotides, the CDR3 is TGTGCCAGCAGCCTGGGACTAGCGGGAAGGAATGAGCAGTTCTTC. Translated, it gives CASSLGLAGRNEQFF.

The V gene is TRBV7-6, the J gene TRBJ1-6, with 7 bases lining up with TRBD1. With V trimmed by 0 bases and J by 10 bases, 6 bases remained unmatched. The CDR3 covers 15 residues. Germline V gives CDR1 SGHVS, CDR2 FNYEAQ. The CDR3 bases are TGTGCCAGCAGCTTAGCGACAGGGCCGCGGTCACCCCTCCACTTT. Its protein product is CASSLATGPRSPLHF.

V gene TRBV4-1 combines with J gene TRBJ2-1; tentatively, D is TRBD2 (6 bases). CDR3 length: 15 residues. V gave up 0 bases and J gave up 4 bases, with 10 bases separating them. Germline V gene lookup returns CDR1 MGHRA and CDR2 YSYEKL. As DNA, the CDR3 is TGCGCCAGCAGCCAAGATAGTAGCGGTTACAATGAGCAGTTCTTC. This codes for CASSQDSSGYNEQFF.

This rearrangement joins TRBV9 to TRBJ2-7, with a tentative D call TRBD1 (6 bases). The CDR3 covers 14 residues. Germline V gives CDR1 SGDLS, CDR2 YYNGEE. Trimming stripped 4 bases from V and 0 bases from J, with 11 bases between. The CDR3 region has the DNA TGTGCCAGCAGCTCCACAGGGAACTCCTACGAGCAGTACTTC. Amino acid sequence: CASSSTGNSYEQYF.

The rearrangement links TRBV15 to TRBJ1-1; D is perhaps TRBD1 (5 bases). V was cut by 5 bases and J by 3 bases, with 13 bases left in between. The CDR3 spans 14 residues. Germline assignment: CDR1 LNHNV and CDR2 YYDKDF (reference sequence). The CDR3 reads CATSPQGGDTEAFF. The CDR3 DNA sequence: TGTGCCACCAGCCCGCAGGGCGGGGACACTGAAGCTTTCTTT.

The V gene is TRBV9, the J gene TRBJ2-2; D perhaps matches TRBD2 (5 bases). The CDR3 is made up of 16 amino acids. V lost 0 bases and J 4 bases, leaving 13 bases between the germline ends. Per the germline V gene, CDR1 is SGDLS and CDR2 is YYNGEE. The CDR3 region is CASSVGAGLITGELFF. DNA for the CDR3: TGTGCCAGCAGCGTAGGGGCAGGACTTATCACCGGGGAGCTGTTTTTT.

The chain recombines TRBV7-8 with TRBJ2-1, with D perhaps TRBD1 (6 bases). The germline V gene encodes CDR1 SGHVS and CDR2 FQNEAQ. The CDR3 spans 16 residues. V lost 2 bases, J lost 2 bases, and 13 bases lay in between. The CDR3 sequence is CASSLTGYSAYNEQFF. The DNA for the CDR3 is TGTGCCAGCAGCTTAACAGGGTATTCGGCCTACAATGAGCAGTTCTTC.

The rearrangement links TRBV19 to TRBJ1-5, with 7 nucleotides matching TRBD1. CDR3 length equals 14 residues. Germline V CDR1 and CDR2: LNHDA, SQIVND (reference sequence). The V segment lost 4 bases and the J segment 4 bases; nucleotides outside the gene matches: 4. This CDR3 reads CASSTTGLNQPQHF. Here the CDR3 DNA reads TGTGCCAGTAGTACGACAGGGTTAAATCAGCCCCAGCATTTT.

The J gene is TRBJ2-1, the V gene TRBV27; 8 bases are a match to TRBD2. Germline CDR1 is MNHEY and CDR2 is SMNVEV (reference sequence). The J segment lost 7 bases and the V segment lost 3 bases, leaving 11 bases of the junction unmatched. The CDR3 totals 16 residues. The CDR3 nucleotides are TGTGCCAGCAGTTTTGAGCGGGAGCGGGTAAATAATGAGCAGTTCTTC. The encoded protein is CASSFERERVNNEQFF.

The CDR3 region is CASSALGQGETEAFF. The CDR3 DNA follows: TGTGCCAGCAGTGCCCTGGGACAGGGGGAAACTGAAGCTTTCTTT. The rearrangement uses TRBV28 and TRBJ1-1; 11 bases align to TRBD1. The CDR3 is 15 residues long. The germline gives CDR1 MDHEN, CDR2 SYDVKM. Trimming cost V 5 bases and J 5 bases; bases outside gene matches: 7.

The CDR3 here is CASSTGQGYAGANVLTF. In nucleotides, the CDR3 is TGTGCCAGCAGCACGGGACAGGGATATGCTGGGGCCAACGTCCTGACTTTC. V gene TRBV7-2 combines with J gene TRBJ2-6; 9 positions agree with TRBD1. This CDR3 region has 17 residues. The trim removed 5 bases at V and 2 bases at J, leaving 7 bases unmatched. Germline-derived CDR1 and CDR2 are SGHTA and FQGNSA.

This clone was observed a single time. This chain uses TRBV9 with TRBJ2-7; D might be TRBD1 (5 bases). The germline CDR1 and CDR2 sequences are SGDLS and YYNGEE. V lost 1 base to trimming and J lost 9 bases, with 17 bases between them. The CDR3 has 14 residues. As DNA, the CDR3 is TGTGCCAGCAGCGTAAACGACAGTCCTTATGGGCAGTACTTC. It yields the protein CASSVNDSPYGQYF.

This chain links TRBV28 with TRBJ2-3, with 13 bases that match TRBD2. The CDR3 is made up of 17 amino acids. Germline assignment: CDR1 MDHEN and CDR2 SYDVKM. The V gene end was trimmed by 3 bases and the J gene end by 2 bases; junction bases not matched to a gene: 5. The CDR3 protein is CASSFSTSGGFTDTQYF. The DNA for the CDR3 is TGTGCCAGCAGTTTCTCGACTAGCGGGGGGTTCACAGATACGCAGTATTTT.

The rearrangement links TRBV18 to TRBJ2-7; TRBD1 matches 7 bases. The germline gives CDR1 KGHSH, CDR2 LQKENI. V shed 4 bases, J shed 3 bases, and the junction held 9 bases outside the gene matches. This CDR3 spans 15 amino acids. The CDR3 DNA follows: TGTGCCAGCTCACAAGACAGGGCGTTTGACTACGAGCAGTACTTC. Translated: CASSQDRAFDYEQYF.

The rearrangement uses TRBV6-5 and TRBJ1-6; a weak D match, TRBD1 (5 bases). V lost 7 bases and J 6 bases, leaving 16 bases between the germline ends. CDR1 is MNHEY and CDR2 is SVGAGI in the germline V gene. The CDR3 loop spans 15 amino acids. The CDR3 loop is CASTDPSRGNSPLHF. The CDR3 nucleotides are TGTGCCAGCACCGACCCCTCTAGGGGTAATTCACCCCTCCACTTT.

This rearrangement joins TRBV2 to TRBJ1-2; 7 nucleotides match TRBD1. Trimming took 5 bases from V and 4 from J; bases not matched to a gene: 4. In germline, CDR1 is SNHLY, CDR2 FYNNEI. This CDR3 contains 13 residues. This chain's CDR3 is CASSSGQAYGYTF. In DNA, the CDR3 is TGTGCCAGCAGTTCTGGACAGGCCTATGGCTACACCTTC.

The chain has TRBV6-1 and TRBJ2-7, with 7 positions matching TRBD2. The CDR3 length is 13 residues. The J segment lost 4 bases and the V segment lost 4 bases, leaving 4 bases of the junction unmatched. The germline V gene encodes CDR1 MNHNS and CDR2 SASEGT. The chain's CDR3 is CASSAASGYEQYF. Written as DNA, the CDR3 is TGTGCCAGCAGTGCAGCTAGCGGTTACGAGCAGTACTTC.

This rearrangement joins TRBV7-8 to TRBJ2-1, with D unclear. CDR3 length equals 13 residues. Per germline, CDR1 SGHVS and CDR2 FQNEAQ. Deletions cut 2 bases from V and 5 bases from J, with 7 bases between. CDR3 in DNA: TGTGCCAGCAGCTTATCCCAGAACAATGAGCAGTTCTTC. It encodes CASSLSQNNEQFF. Full variable domain (missing parts from reference TRBV7-8 and TRBJ2-1): GAGVSQSPRYKVAKRGQDVALRCDPISGHVSLFWYQQALGQGPEFLTYFQNEAQLDKSGLPSDRFFAERPEGSVSTLKIQRTQQEDSAVYLCASSLSQNNEQFFGPGTRLTVL.

The V and J genes are TRBV7-9 and TRBJ2-1, with 8 nucleotides matching TRBD2. V dropped 5 bases and J dropped 0; count of bases not matched to a gene: 12. The CDR3 covers 18 residues. The germline V gene encodes CDR1 SEHNR and CDR2 FQNEAQ (reference sequence). The CDR3 is CASSPWGGGGSSYNEQFF. CDR3 sequence (DNA): TGTGCCAGCAGCCCATGGGGAGGCGGGGGGAGCTCCTACAATGAGCAGTTCTTC.